A single sample gave rise to the 32 T cell receptor beta chains below, sequenced in a study of T cells in Graves' hyperthyroidism and ophthalmopathy. Amplified TCR beta CDR3 regions derived from RNA transcripts. Initially, a first-round RT-PCR of the TCR CDR3 employed the HTBI primer set. TCRdb analysed the multiplex PCR reads with MiXCR anew, one entry per CDR3 protein. The sample carries about 210,000 distinct CDR3 sequences, approximately 16% recorded once. The sample taken for sequencing was blood. Every receptor here comes from a man aged 35 to 55 with Graves' hyperthyroidism.

This rearrangement joins TRBV7-9 to TRBJ1-4; TRBD1 might be the D (6 bases). The CDR3 covers 15 residues. CDR1 is SEHNR and CDR2 is FQNEAQ in the germline V gene (reference sequence). V was cut by 1 base and J by 8 bases, with 14 bases left in between. CDR3 DNA sequence: TGTGCCAGCAGCTTAGGAGGCAGGGGAAGCGAAAAACTGTTTTTT. It codes for CASSLGGRGSEKLFF.

This clonotype was recorded many times. DNA of the CDR3: TGTGCCAGCAGTTTTAGCCGGGGGCTTAGCACTGAAGCTTTCTTT. It encodes CASSFSRGLSTEAFF. The genes are TRBV28 and TRBJ1-1; D perhaps matches TRBD1 (6 bases). This CDR3 contains 15 residues. The germline CDR1 and CDR2 sequences are MDHEN and SYDVKM. V dropped 3 bases and J dropped 4 bases, with 15 bases sitting between them.

This clonotype has only a few counts. This sequence joins TRBV18 and TRBJ2-1, with D possibly being TRBD1 (6 bases). V was clipped by 2 bases and J by 4 bases, with 9 bases between them. The CDR3 consists of 14 residues. Germline CDR1 reads KGHSH; CDR2 reads LQKENI. The CDR3 coding sequence is TGTGCCAGCTCACCAGGGGGACAATACAATGAGCAGTTCTTC. Translated: CASSPGGQYNEQFF.

This clonotype was observed a few times. The CDR3 DNA reads TGTGCCAGCAGTCGTGCACCCCGAAATCCCAACTACGAGCAGTACTTC. It encodes CASSRAPRNPNYEQYF. J is TRBJ2-7 and V is TRBV27; D is unresolved. Germline V lookup: CDR1 MNHEY, CDR2 SMNVEV (reference sequence). The CDR3 length is 16 residues. V lost 5 bases, J lost 3 bases, and 20 bases lay in between.

This clonotype was detected ten times or more. This chain uses TRBV18 with TRBJ2-7; D is unresolved. The V end lost 2 bases, the J end lost 4 bases, and 15 bases lay between the germline ends. In germline, CDR1 is KGHSH, CDR2 LQKENI. The CDR3 has 15 residues. This chain's CDR3 is CASSPGIAVNYEQYF. CDR3 DNA sequence: TGTGCCAGCTCACCAGGAATAGCAGTAAATTACGAGCAGTACTTC.

This clonotype showed up many times. The chain carries TRBV4-3 and TRBJ1-2; TRBD1 agrees at 7 bases. The germline gives CDR1 LGHNA, CDR2 YSLEER. CDR3 size: 14 residues. J was trimmed by 4 bases and V by 4 bases; bases with no gene match: 6. The CDR3 protein is CASSRGRTGYGYTF. As DNA, the CDR3 is TGCGCCAGCAGCCGGGGGAGGACAGGCTATGGCTACACCTTC.

A few counts support this clonotype. The chain combines TRBV20-1 with TRBJ2-2; no clear D. The CDR3 is made up of 12 amino acids. The ends were cut back, 6 bases at V and 9 bases at J, with 14 bases in the middle. Germline CDR1 is DFQATT and CDR2 is SNEGSKA (reference sequence). In DNA, the CDR3 is TGCAGTGCCAGCCCGACGGGCTGGGAGCTGTTTTTT. Translated: CSASPTGWELFF.

In this sample, this clonotype turned up many times. The chain has TRBV20-1 and TRBJ2-3, with D uncertain. V was shortened by 6 bases and J by 3 bases, with 10 bases between the two germline ends. CDR1 and CDR2 (germline): DFQATT, SNEGSKA (reference sequence). The CDR3 is 12 residues long. For the CDR3, the DNA is TGCAGTGCCGAGGCCGGGACAGATACGCAGTATTTT. Amino acid sequence: CSAEAGTDTQYF.

This clonotype was counted many times. The chain joins TRBV18 to TRBJ2-7; D perhaps matches TRBD1 (6 bases). The CDR3 loop spans 14 amino acids. V gave up 4 bases and J gave up 4 bases, with 14 bases separating them. Per the germline V gene, CDR1 is KGHSH and CDR2 is LQKENI. As DNA, the CDR3 is TGTGCCAGCTCACAACGGACAGAAGGTTACGAGCAGTACTTC. The encoded protein is CASSQRTEGYEQYF.

This clonotype was counted ten times or more. The chain couples TRBV5-4 to TRBJ2-7, with 7 positions matching TRBD2. V gave up 4 bases and J gave up 2 bases; unmatched junction bases: 6. Per germline, CDR1 SGHNT and CDR2 YYREEE (reference sequence). The CDR3 sequence is 14 residues long. CDR3: CASSSSTSPYEQYF. In DNA form, the CDR3 reads TGTGCCAGCAGCAGCTCGACTAGCCCCTACGAGCAGTACTTC.

The sample holds many counts of this clonotype. The chain has TRBV6-2 or TRBV6-3 and TRBJ1-5; 7 positions agree with TRBD1. V shed 5 bases, J shed 2 bases, and the junction held 9 bases outside the gene matches. CDR1 MNHEY and CDR2 SVGEGT come from the germline V gene. This CDR3 has 16 residues. The CDR3 DNA follows: TGTGCCAGCAGTGGGCAGGGGGGATCCGGCAATCAGCCCCAGCATTTT. Translation: CASSGQGGSGNQPQHF.

This clonotype appeared a few times. The gene calls are TRBV29-1 and TRBJ2-2, with D maybe TRBD2 (6 bases). The ends were cut back, 5 bases at V and 4 bases at J, with 11 bases in the middle. The CDR3 has 13 residues. Per germline, CDR1 SQVTM and CDR2 ANQGSEA. This CDR3 reads CSVHEGGTGELFF. The CDR3 bases are TGCAGCGTTCACGAGGGAGGCACCGGGGAGCTGTTTTTT.

This clonotype was seen a handful of times. V gene TRBV5-6 combines with J gene TRBJ1-1; TRBD1 matches 11 bases. V lost 4 bases, J lost 4 bases, and 6 bases stayed unmatched. This CDR3 contains 15 residues. The germline V gene encodes CDR1 SGHDT and CDR2 YYEEEE. The CDR3 protein is CASSGPGQGGTEAFF. The CDR3 DNA reads as TGTGCCAGCAGCGGCCCGGGACAGGGGGGCACTGAAGCTTTCTTT.

This clonotype has only a few counts. The chain joins TRBV10-3 to TRBJ2-1, with 8 bases identical to TRBD2. Germline V gene sequence: CDR1 ENHRY, CDR2 SYGVKD. With 3 bases clipped from V and 15 bases from J, the junction kept 10 bases outside the gene matches. This CDR3 has 13 amino acids. The CDR3 loop reads CAISELAGGAGFF. The CDR3 bases are TGTGCCATCAGTGAACTGGCGGGGGGTGCAGGGTTCTTC.

This clonotype occurred a few times. This chain uses TRBV10-3 with TRBJ1-2, with 7 bases aligning to TRBD1. Germline CDR1 ENHRY, CDR2 SYGVKD. CDR3 length: 15 residues. V trimming: 10 bases; J trimming: 1 base; junction bases outside the gene matches: 12. CDR3 residues: CATSGQKDLNYGYTF. The CDR3 bases are TGTGCCACCTCGGGACAGAAGGATCTTAACTATGGCTACACCTTC.

This clonotype was counted ten times or more. The chain links TRBV20-1 to TRBJ2-7, with 11 bases matching TRBD2. The J segment lost 4 bases and the V segment lost 3 bases, leaving 8 bases of the junction unmatched. The CDR3 has 15 residues. From germline, CDR1 is DFQATT and CDR2 SNEGSKA (reference sequence). This CDR3 is CSASGTSGGSYEQYF. For the CDR3, the DNA is TGCAGTGCTAGCGGTACTAGCGGGGGATCTTACGAGCAGTACTTC.

This clonotype was seen a few times. The chain employs TRBV9 and TRBJ1-4, with TRBD1 matching over 8 bases. The germline gives CDR1 SGDLS, CDR2 YYNGEE. This CDR3 has 17 residues. V was clipped by 0 bases and J by 4 bases; unmatched bases: 8. CDR3 residues: CASSVGQGAQVNEKLFF. For the CDR3, the DNA is TGTGCCAGCAGCGTAGGGCAGGGGGCGCAGGTTAATGAAAAACTGTTTTTT.

This rearrangement joins TRBV11-1 to TRBJ2-1; D gene unclear. The J call is uncertain, as TRBJ2-7 better fits the DNA end. The germline CDR1 and CDR2 sequences are SGHAT and FQDESV (reference sequence). The CDR3 totals 18 residues. DNA for the CDR3: TGTGCCAGCAGCTTAGGTCGCAGGTGGCGGTTGACCTACAACGAGCAGTACTTC. This gives the protein CASSLGRRWRLTYNEQYF.

A word on this clonotype: Compared with germline, one end of the junction differs, possibly owing to a read error. The chain links TRBV4-1 to TRBJ2-7; TRBD1 matches 9 bases. Germline assignment: CDR1 MGHRA and CDR2 YSYEKL. The CDR3 covers 18 residues. As DNA, the CDR3 is TGCGCCAGCAGCGAAAGGACAGGGGTTACCCTTGTACCCTACGAACAGTACTTC. Translated: CASSERTGVTLVPYEQYF.

This clonotype showed up many times. The gene calls are TRBV20-1 and TRBJ2-5, with D tentatively TRBD2 (6 bases). The V gene's germline CDR1 is DFQATT and CDR2 SNEGSKA (reference sequence). The CDR3 has 13 residues. V was pared by 2 bases and J by 2 bases, with 9 bases between. The CDR3 spells CSARPGLQETQYF. The CDR3 DNA follows: TGCAGTGCTAGACCGGGACTGCAAGAGACCCAGTACTTC.

In its sample, this clonotype was seen many times. CDR3 DNA: TGTGCCAGCAGTGAGGTCAGGAACGTAGACACCATATATTTT. It yields the protein CASSEVRNVDTIYF. The rearrangement joins TRBV2 to TRBJ1-3; no clear D. V lost 3 bases and J lost 8, with 14 bases in between. The CDR3 length is 14 residues. Germline V gene sequence: CDR1 SNHLY, CDR2 FYNNEI.

This clonotype was observed many times. V gene TRBV6-2 or TRBV6-3 combines with J gene TRBJ2-1; no definite D call. V lost 6 bases, J lost 3 bases, and 6 bases lay in between. The CDR3 contains 12 residues. Germline CDR1 is MNHEY and CDR2 is SVGEGT. CDR3 protein: CASSLVYNEQFF. Written as DNA, the CDR3 is TGTGCCAGCAGCTTAGTCTACAATGAGCAGTTCTTC.

This clonotype was recorded a few times. The chain combines TRBV25-1 with TRBJ2-4; D may be TRBD1 (6 bases). The ends were cut back, 1 base at V and 6 bases at J, with 13 bases in the middle. Germline V lookup: CDR1 MGHDK, CDR2 SYGVNS. There are 15 residues in the CDR3. As DNA, the CDR3 is TGTGCCAGCAGTGAATCAGACAGGTTAGGAAACATTCAGTACTTC. Residues: CASSESDRLGNIQYF. The variable domain in full, with the rest retrieved from reference TRBV25-1 and TRBJ2-4, is EADIYQTPRYLVIGTGKKITLECSQTMGHDKMYWYQQDPGMELHLIHYSYGVNSTEKGDLSSESTVSRIRTEHFPLTLESARPSHTSQYLCASSESDRLGNIQYFGAGTRLSVL.

This clonotype was seen a handful of times. V usage is TRBV6-1 and J usage is TRBJ1-5; D remains unclear. V was trimmed by 8 bases and J by 4 bases, leaving 9 bases between them. This CDR3 has 12 amino acids. The germline CDR1 and CDR2 sequences are MNHNS and SASEGT. The CDR3: CASCRRNQPQHF. The CDR3 DNA follows: TGTGCCAGCTGCCGTAGGAATCAGCCCCAGCATTTT.

Concerning this clonotype itself: Since a much larger clone is just one base distant, this may be a read error. DNA of the CDR3: TGTGCCAGCAGCCCTCGACAGGGTTCGGGCCACAATGAGCAGTTCTTC. Its translation is CASSPRQGSGHNEQFF. The chain is built from TRBV11-2 and TRBJ2-1; 7 nucleotides line up with TRBD1. Per the germline V gene, CDR1 is SGHAT and CDR2 is FQNNGV. V lost 5 bases, J lost 5 bases, and 12 bases stayed unmatched. The length of the CDR3 is 16 residues.

This clonotype was recorded at least ten times. The chain links TRBV20-1 to TRBJ2-5, with D hard to call. Germline CDR1 DFQATT, CDR2 SNEGSKA (reference sequence). V was cut by 4 bases and J by 2 bases, with 17 bases left in between. This CDR3 is 15 amino acids long. The CDR3 protein is CSANAPTRLQETQYF. In DNA form, the CDR3 reads TGCAGTGCTAATGCCCCCACCAGGCTACAAGAGACCCAGTACTTC.

This clonotype turned up a few times. CDR3 bases: TGTGCCAGCAGCTCATCTGGGGCGTCTGGCTACACCTTC. This sequence encodes CASSSSGASGYTF. The rearrangement joins TRBV7-3 to TRBJ1-2; tentatively, D is TRBD1 (5 bases). V was shortened by 4 bases and J by 7 bases, with 13 bases between the two germline ends. Germline CDR1 and CDR2: SGHTA and FQGTGA. This CDR3 is built from 13 residues. The full variable domain, with the rest looked up from reference TRBV7-3 and TRBJ1-2, is GAGVSQTPSNKVTEKGKYVELRCDPISGHTALYWYRQSLGQGPEFLIYFQGTGAADDSGLPNDRFFAVRPEGSVSTLKIQRTERGDSAVYLCASSSSGASGYTFGSGTRLTVV.

The chain employs TRBV10-2 and TRBJ2-7, with 8 bases lining up with TRBD1. Germline V CDR1 and CDR2: WSHSY, SAAADI. V gave up 0 bases and J gave up 6 bases; unmatched junction bases: 7. This CDR3 is built from 15 residues. CDR3 protein: CASSESRTGFLEQYF. CDR3 bases: TGCGCCAGCAGTGAGTCAAGGACAGGGTTCCTCGAGCAGTACTTC.

The chain recombines TRBV10-2 with TRBJ2-5; 7 nucleotides line up with TRBD1. CDR3 length equals 12 residues. The V gene end was trimmed by 10 bases and the J gene end by 6 bases; junction bases not matched to a gene: 8. Per germline, CDR1 WSHSY and CDR2 SAAADI. The DNA for the CDR3 is TGCGCCATTGAGGGGGCTTTAAAGACCCAGTACTTC. Its translation is CAIEGALKTQYF.

This clonotype was seen ten or more times. The J gene is TRBJ1-1, the V gene TRBV18, with D uncertain. The CDR3 is made up of 15 amino acids. The germline gives CDR1 KGHSH, CDR2 LQKENI. Trimming removed 1 base at V and 3 bases at J, with 12 bases between. The chain's CDR3 is CASSPHIEADTEAFF. CDR3 in DNA: TGTGCCAGCTCACCACACATTGAGGCGGACACTGAAGCTTTCTTT.

This clonotype has a count of ten or more. The chain carries TRBV20-1 and TRBJ2-5, with 11 positions matching TRBD2. The CDR3 totals 15 residues. CDR1 and CDR2 (germline): DFQATT, SNEGSKA (reference sequence). The J segment lost 3 bases and the V segment lost 7 bases, leaving 10 bases of the junction unmatched. The CDR3 coding sequence is TGCAGTGTAGCGGGGGGGAGATTTGTCGAAGAGACCCAGTACTTC. This encodes CSVAGGRFVEETQYF.

In its sample, this clonotype was seen many times. The V and J genes are TRBV20-1 and TRBJ1-2; possibly TRBD1 for D (6 bases). V lost 0 bases and J lost 4, with 9 bases in between. CDR3 length: 13 residues. Germline loops: CDR1 DFQATT, CDR2 SNEGSKA (reference sequence). CDR3 protein: CSAREDRTYGYTF. CDR3 DNA: TGCAGTGCTAGAGAGGACAGAACCTATGGCTACACCTTC.